The clone carrying this T cell receptor (beta chain) has more than one count but fewer than ten. Its antigen is as yet unknown. Cultured CD4+ T-cell DNA underwent Oncomine TCR Beta short-read sequencing. Genomic DNA was taken out of cultured CD4+ T cells by extraction. TCRdb ran MiXCR on the PCR reads and lists one entry per CDR3 protein. The table records around 13,000 distinct CDR3 sequences, approximately 45% of them present only once. The sample comes from a study of vaccination and CD4 T cells after COVID-19. Study context: The study collected post-vaccine samples a median around 67 days after dose two, with a range of 14 to 241.

Treatment: approximately 11-day PBMC culture with coronavirus spike peptide pools or control peptides (ViraFEST assay). The germline CDR1 and CDR2 sequences are GTSNPN and SVGIG (reference sequence). This CDR3 comprises 13 residues. The V end lost 6 bases, the J end lost 7 bases, and 18 bases lay between the germline ends. The sequenced material came from CD4+ T cells from blood, cultured in vitro. V gene TRBV30 combines with J gene TRBJ1-1; D gene unclear. The sequence came from a human donor who had recovered from COVID-19. Here the CDR3 reads CACLRASWDEAFF. Here the CDR3 DNA reads TGTGCCTGCCTCCGGGCTTCGTGGGATGAAGCTTTCTTT.